This TCR beta chain derives from a study of human T cells and chemical hapten exposure. TCRdb used MiXCR to reprocess the RACE reads, holding one entry per CDR3 protein. The table has about 120,000 distinct CDR3 sequences, roughly 12% seen once. Documented time point: pre-sensitization, week 0. Treatment specified: therapeutic diphenylcyclopropenone sensitization with weekly scalp DPC. Trimming stripped 2 bases from V and 5 bases from J, with 9 bases between. The CDR3 consists of 14 residues. The germline V gene has CDR1 SGHDN and CDR2 FVKESK. Source: whole blood, taken in connection with sensitization to the hapten diphenylcyclopropenone (DPC). The TCR was taken from a woman under 30 with alopecia areata. Some clones in this sample may be carry-over from other donors' samples. The chain joins TRBV14 to TRBJ1-4; D is possibly TRBD1 (5 bases). The CDR3 protein is CASSQSDSNEKLFF. Here the CDR3 DNA reads TGTGCCAGCAGCCAATCCGACAGCAATGAAAAACTGTTTTTT.